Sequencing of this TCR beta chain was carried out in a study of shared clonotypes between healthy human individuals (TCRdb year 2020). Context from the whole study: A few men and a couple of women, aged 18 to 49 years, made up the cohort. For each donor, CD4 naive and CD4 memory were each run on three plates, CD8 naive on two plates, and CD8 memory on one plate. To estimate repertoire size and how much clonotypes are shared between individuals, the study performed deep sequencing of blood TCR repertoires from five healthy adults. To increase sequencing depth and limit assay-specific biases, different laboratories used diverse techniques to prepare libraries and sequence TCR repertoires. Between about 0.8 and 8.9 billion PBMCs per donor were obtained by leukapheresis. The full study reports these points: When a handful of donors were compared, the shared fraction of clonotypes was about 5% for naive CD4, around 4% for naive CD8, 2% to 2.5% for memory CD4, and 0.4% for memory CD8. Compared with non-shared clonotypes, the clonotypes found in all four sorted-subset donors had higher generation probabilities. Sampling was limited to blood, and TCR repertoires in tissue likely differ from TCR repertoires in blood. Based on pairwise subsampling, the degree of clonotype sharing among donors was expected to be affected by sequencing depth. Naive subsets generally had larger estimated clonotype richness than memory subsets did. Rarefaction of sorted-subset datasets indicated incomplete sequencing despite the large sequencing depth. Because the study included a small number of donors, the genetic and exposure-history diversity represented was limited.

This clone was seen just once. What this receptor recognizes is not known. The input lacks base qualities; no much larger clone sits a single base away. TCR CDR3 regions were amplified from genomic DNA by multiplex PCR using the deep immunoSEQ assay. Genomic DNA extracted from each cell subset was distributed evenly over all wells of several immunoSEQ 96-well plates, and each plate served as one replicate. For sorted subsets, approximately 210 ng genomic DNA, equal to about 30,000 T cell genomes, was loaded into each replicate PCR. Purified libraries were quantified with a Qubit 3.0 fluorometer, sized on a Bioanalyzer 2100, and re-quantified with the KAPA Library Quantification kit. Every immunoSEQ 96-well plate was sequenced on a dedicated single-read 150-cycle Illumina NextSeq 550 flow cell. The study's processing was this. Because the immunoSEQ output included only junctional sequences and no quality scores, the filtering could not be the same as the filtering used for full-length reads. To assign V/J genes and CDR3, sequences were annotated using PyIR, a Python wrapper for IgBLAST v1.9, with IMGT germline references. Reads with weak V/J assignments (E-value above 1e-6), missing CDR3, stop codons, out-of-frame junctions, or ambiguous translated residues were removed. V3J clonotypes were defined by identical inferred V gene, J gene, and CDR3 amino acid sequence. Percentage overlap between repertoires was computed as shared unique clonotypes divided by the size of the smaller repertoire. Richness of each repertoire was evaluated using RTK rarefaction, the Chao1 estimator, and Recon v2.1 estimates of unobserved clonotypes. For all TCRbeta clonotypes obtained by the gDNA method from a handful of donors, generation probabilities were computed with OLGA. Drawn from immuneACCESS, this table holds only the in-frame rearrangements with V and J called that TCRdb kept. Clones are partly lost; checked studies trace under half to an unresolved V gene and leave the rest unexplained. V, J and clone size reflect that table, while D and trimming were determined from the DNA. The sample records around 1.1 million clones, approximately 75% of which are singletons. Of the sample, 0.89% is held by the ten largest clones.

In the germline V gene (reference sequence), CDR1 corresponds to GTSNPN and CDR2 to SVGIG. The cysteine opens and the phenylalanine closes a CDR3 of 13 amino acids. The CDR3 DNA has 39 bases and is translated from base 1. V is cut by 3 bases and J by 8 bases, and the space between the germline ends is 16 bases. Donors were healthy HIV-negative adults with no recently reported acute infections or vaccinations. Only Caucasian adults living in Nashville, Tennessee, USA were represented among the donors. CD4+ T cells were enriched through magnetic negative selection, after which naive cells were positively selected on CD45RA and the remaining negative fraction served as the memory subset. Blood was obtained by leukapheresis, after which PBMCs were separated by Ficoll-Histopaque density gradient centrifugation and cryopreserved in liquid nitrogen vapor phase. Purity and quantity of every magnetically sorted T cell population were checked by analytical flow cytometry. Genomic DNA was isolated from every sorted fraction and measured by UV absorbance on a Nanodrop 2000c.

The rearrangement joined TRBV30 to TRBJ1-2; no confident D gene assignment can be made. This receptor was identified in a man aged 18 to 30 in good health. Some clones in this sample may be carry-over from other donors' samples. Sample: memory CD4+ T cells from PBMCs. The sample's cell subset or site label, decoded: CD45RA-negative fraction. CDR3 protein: CAWSLSSFRGYTF. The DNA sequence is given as TGTGCCTGGAGCCTTAGTTCATTTCGGGGCTACACCTTC.